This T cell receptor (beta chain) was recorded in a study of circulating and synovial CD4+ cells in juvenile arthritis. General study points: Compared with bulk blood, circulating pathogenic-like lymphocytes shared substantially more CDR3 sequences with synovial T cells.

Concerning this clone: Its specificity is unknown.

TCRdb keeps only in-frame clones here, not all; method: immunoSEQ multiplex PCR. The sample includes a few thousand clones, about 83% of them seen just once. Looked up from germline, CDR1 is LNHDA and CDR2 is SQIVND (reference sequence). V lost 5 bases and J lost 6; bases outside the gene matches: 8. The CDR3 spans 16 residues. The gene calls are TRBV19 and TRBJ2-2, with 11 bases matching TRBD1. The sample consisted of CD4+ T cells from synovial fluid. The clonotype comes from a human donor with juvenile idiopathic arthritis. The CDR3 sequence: CASSSGQGAGAGELFF. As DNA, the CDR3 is TGTGCCAGTAGTTCTGGACAGGGGGCAGGGGCCGGGGAGCTGTTTTTT. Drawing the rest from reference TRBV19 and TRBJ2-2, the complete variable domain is DGGITQSPKYLFRKEGQNVTLSCEQNLNHDAMYWYRQDPGQGLRLIYYSQIVNDFQKGDIAEGYSVSREKKESFPLTVTSAQKNPTAFYLCASSSGQGAGAGELFFGEGSRLTVL.